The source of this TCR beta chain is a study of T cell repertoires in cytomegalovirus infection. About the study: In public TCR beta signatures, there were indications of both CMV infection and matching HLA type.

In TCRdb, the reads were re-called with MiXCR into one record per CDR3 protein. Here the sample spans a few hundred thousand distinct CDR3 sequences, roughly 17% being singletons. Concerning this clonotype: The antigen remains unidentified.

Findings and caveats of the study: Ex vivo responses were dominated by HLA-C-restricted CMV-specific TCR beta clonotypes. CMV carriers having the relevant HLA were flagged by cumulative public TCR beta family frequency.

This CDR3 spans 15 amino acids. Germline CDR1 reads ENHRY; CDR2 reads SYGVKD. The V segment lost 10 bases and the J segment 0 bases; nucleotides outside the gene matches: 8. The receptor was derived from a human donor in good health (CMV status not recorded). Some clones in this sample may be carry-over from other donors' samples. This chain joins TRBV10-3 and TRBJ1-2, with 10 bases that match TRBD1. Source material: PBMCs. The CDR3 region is CATTGTGATNYGYTF. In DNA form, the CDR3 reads TGTGCCACCACCGGGACAGGGGCCACTAACTATGGCTACACCTTC.